This TCR beta chain is drawn from a study of CD8+ T cells in alopecia areata. Study details: Those patients who were treated received oral tofacitinib, which was given at 5 to 10 mg twice daily for moderate-to-severe alopecia areata.

Losses at the gene ends were 4 bases for V and 6 bases for J; bases not matched to a gene: 8. Per the germline V gene, CDR1 is SGHRS and CDR2 is YFSETQ. This CDR3 region has 14 residues. Extraction of RNA preceded its reverse transcription into cDNA, which served as the sequencing template. Some clones are missing from TCRdb's copy, which holds only in-frame ones; the method was immunoSEQ multiplex PCR. Here the sample spans roughly 60,000 clones, around 42% being singletons. Stated treatment: oral pan-JAK inhibitor, 5-10 mg twice daily. PBMCs were stained for CD3, CD4 and CD8, and CD4+ and CD8+ T cells were sorted.

Sequencing used CD8+ T cells sorted from blood, obtained at roughly week 38, from a patient treated with tofacitinib. The origin of this receptor is a human donor with alopecia areata. The chain is built from TRBV5-1 and TRBJ2-7; 9 nucleotides match TRBD1. Here the CDR3 reads CASSPGTGPPEQYF. CDR3 in DNA: TGCGCCAGCAGCCCCGGGACAGGGCCTCCCGAGCAGTACTTC.